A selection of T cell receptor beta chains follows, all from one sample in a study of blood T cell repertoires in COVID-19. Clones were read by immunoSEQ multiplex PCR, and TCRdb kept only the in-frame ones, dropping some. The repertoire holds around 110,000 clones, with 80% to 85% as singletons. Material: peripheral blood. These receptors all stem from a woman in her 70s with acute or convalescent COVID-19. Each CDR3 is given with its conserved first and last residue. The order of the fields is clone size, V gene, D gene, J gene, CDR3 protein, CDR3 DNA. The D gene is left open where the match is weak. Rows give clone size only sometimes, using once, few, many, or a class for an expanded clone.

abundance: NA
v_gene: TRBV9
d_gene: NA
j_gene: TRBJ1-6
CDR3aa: CASSVGLSSERYSPLHF
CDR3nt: TGTGCCAGCAGCGTAGGACTGAGTAGCGAACGGTATTCACCCCTCCACTTT

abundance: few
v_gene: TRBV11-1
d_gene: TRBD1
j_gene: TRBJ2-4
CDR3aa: CASSMQGAENIQYF
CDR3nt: TGTGCCAGCAGCATGCAGGGGGCTGAAAACATTCAGTACTTC

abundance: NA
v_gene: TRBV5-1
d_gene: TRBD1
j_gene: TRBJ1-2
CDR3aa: CASSYTTGADYGYTF
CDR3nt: TGCGCCAGCAGCTACACAACAGGGGCGGACTATGGCTACACCTTC

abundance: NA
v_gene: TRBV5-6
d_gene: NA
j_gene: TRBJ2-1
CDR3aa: CASSLNGALDEQFF
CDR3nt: TGTGCCAGCAGCTTGAATGGAGCTTTGGATGAGCAGTTCTTC

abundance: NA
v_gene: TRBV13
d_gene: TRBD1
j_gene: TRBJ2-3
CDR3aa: CASSTRDRPPDTQYF
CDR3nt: TGTGCCAGCAGCACACGGGACAGACCTCCAGATACGCAGTATTTT

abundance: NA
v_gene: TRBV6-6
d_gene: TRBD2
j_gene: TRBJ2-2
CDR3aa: CASSYNLAGRTGELFF
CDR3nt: TGTGCCAGCAGTTACAACCTAGCGGGTCGCACCGGGGAGCTGTTTTTT

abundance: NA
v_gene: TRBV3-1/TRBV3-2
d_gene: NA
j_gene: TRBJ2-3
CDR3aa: CASSPFLSTDTQYF
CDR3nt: TGTGCCAGCAGTCCTTTTCTTTCCACAGATACGCAGTATTTT

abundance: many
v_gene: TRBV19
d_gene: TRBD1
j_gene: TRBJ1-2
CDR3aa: CASNSFGQAPNYGYTF
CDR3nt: TGTGCCAGTAACTCCTTCGGACAGGCCCCTAACTATGGCTACACCTTC

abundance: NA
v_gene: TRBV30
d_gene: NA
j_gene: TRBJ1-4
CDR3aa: CAWSELNEKLFF
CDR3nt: TGTGCCTGGAGTGAACTTAATGAAAAACTGTTTTTT

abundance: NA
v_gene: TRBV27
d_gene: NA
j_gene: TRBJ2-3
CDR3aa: CASSLSDPGSTDTQYF
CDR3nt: TGTGCCAGCAGTTTATCCGACCCAGGGAGCACAGATACGCAGTATTTT

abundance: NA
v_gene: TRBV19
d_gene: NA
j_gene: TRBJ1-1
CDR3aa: CASSIDRTVEAFF
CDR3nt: TGTGCCAGTAGTATAGATCGAACAGTGGAAGCTTTCTTT

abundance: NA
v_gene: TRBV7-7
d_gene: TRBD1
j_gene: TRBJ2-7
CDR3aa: CASSPGTAIPGEQYF
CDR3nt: TGTGCCAGCAGCCCTGGGACAGCCATACCCGGCGAGCAGTACTTC

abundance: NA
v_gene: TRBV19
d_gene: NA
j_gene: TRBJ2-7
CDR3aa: CASSINGIRGSSYEQYF
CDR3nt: TGTGCCAGTAGTATAAATGGCATACGCGGCAGCTCCTACGAGCAGTACTTC

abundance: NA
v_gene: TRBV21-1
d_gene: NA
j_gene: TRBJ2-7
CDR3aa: CASSNCYRVYEQYF
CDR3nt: TGTGCCAGCAGCAATTGTTACAGGGTCTACGAGCAGTACTTC

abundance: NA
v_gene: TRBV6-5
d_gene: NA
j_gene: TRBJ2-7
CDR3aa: CASRGDTYEQYF
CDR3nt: TGTGCCAGCAGGGGGGACACTTACGAGCAGTACTTC

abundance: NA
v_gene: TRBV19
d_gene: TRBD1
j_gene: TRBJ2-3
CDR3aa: CASSQGTGGSDTQYF
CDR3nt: TGTGCCAGTAGTCAGGGGACAGGGGGATCAGATACGCAGTATTTT

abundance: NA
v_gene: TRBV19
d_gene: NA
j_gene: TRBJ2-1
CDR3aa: CASSIRLGSSYNEQFF
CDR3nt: TGTGCCAGTAGTATTAGGCTCGGGAGCTCCTACAATGAGCAGTTCTTC

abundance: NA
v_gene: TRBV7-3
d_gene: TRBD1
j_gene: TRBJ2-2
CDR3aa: CASSQQGANTGELFF
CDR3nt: TGTGCCAGCAGCCAACAGGGGGCGAACACCGGGGAGCTGTTTTTT

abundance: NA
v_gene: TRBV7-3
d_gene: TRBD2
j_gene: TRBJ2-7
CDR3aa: CASSTTSDHEQYF
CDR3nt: TGTGCCAGCAGCACCACTAGCGATCACGAGCAGTACTTC

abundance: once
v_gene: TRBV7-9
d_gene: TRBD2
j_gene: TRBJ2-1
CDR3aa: CASSPFAGGRSYNEQFF
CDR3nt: TGTGCCAGCAGCCCGTTTGCGGGGGGGCGGTCCTACAATGAGCAGTTCTTC

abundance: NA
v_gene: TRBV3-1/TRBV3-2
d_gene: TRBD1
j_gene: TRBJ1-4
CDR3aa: CASSQSGPDRVEKLFF
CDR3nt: TGTGCCAGCAGCCAATCTGGGCCGGACAGGGTCGAAAAACTGTTTTTT

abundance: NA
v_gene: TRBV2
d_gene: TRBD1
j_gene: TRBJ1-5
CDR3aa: CASSNGQVGNQPQHF
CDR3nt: TGTGCCAGCAGTAACGGACAGGTCGGAAATCAGCCCCAGCATTTT

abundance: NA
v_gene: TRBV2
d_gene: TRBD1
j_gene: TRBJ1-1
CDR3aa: CASSSGGQTILNTEAFF
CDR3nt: TGTGCCAGCAGTTCAGGGGGACAAACAATATTGAACACTGAAGCTTTCTTT